This T cell receptor (beta chain) derives from a study of Ad26.COV2.S vaccination and SARS-CoV-2 variants (dated by TCRdb to about 2021). In the study overall: TCRbeta repertoire sequencing served as the tool for gauging how specific and how broad the SARS-CoV-2-reactive T cell receptors were following Ad26.COV2.S vaccination. A total of some 30 samples were included in the TCR-sequenced set, comprising roughly 19 Ad26.COV2.S vaccine recipients, 5 placebo recipients and 8 SARS-CoV-2 convalescent individuals.

In the case of this clone: Its antigen remains unidentified. The sample holds no much larger clone one base away, and base qualities are not on file.

The time point tag for this specimen amounts to: individuals recovered from natural SARS-CoV-2 infection. Measured from the cysteine to the phenylalanine, the CDR3 is 11 residues long. The read is trimmed to its CDR3 DNA, 33 bases read in frame from base 1. The germline V gene (reference sequence) yields DFQATT for CDR1 and SNEGSKA for CDR2. V lost 1 base and J lost 5 bases; the stretch between them is 5 bases long. Study-level results and caveats: Comparable non-spike TCR breadth was observed between vaccine and placebo recipients, consistent with only spike being contained in the vaccine. Spike-specific TCR breadth was higher in Ad26.COV2.S recipients than in placebo recipients (P = 0.0014). It was noted by the authors that total T cell responses may have been underestimated by the TCR breadth and depth analyses. After vaccination, spike-specific CD8+ and CD4+ T cell responses were reported to show substantial breadth.

TCRbeta CDR3 regions were sequenced with the immunoSEQ Assay. After extraction, genomic DNA underwent amplification by bias-controlled multiplex PCR, followed by high-throughput sequencing. For the original study's pipeline: Collapsing and filtering of sequences were performed to quantify the absolute abundance of each unique TCRbeta CDR3 region. T cell fraction was estimated by normalization of TCRbeta template counts to usable DNA, with usable DNA being measured through amplification of reference genes present in all nucleated cells. Repertoire TCRs were annotated as SARS-CoV-2-specific when V gene, CDR3 amino acid sequence and J gene were exactly matched to a known reactive TCR set. The reference SARS-CoV-2 TCR set was derived from MIRA and filtered for enrichment in COVID-19-positive ImmuneCODE repertoires, a step that removed public or cross-reactive TCRs. Using the MIRA antigens, annotated TCRs were further analysed by specific ORF or by position within an ORF. Depth was the summed frequency of annotated unique rearrangements, while breadth was defined as annotated unique rearrangements over total unique productive rearrangements. TCR breadth was compared between groups using two-sided Wilcoxon rank-sum tests. Here the immuneACCESS table is served through TCRdb, limited to in-frame sequences with V and J called. Missing clones are a known gap in these copies; in checked studies unresolved V genes cover under half, and the rest lacks a known reason. The V and J calls and clone size were taken over from that table, and D and trimming were inferred from the DNA. This sample holds just over 350,000 clones; about 90% were observed only once. Jointly, the top ten make up under 5% of the sample.

This receptor was taken from a human donor who had recovered from COVID-19. The sample was peripheral blood, taken after recovery from COVID-19. The rearrangement joined TRBV20-1 to TRBJ2-5, with no reliable assignment of the D segment. In nucleotide form, the sequence is TGCAGTGCTAGAGTTACGGAGACCCAGTACTTC. This sequence encodes CSARVTETQYF.